This TCR beta chain was profiled in a study of response to subunit inactivated influenza vaccine. The study, taken as a whole, reports: The authors put forward the suggestion that each seasonal influenza vaccination may bring in only a limited number of new T cells.

TCRdb re-called the RT-PCR reads with MiXCR, one entry per CDR3 protein. Of fewer than 650,000 distinct CDR3 sequences in the sample, over 10% were seen once. The germline CDR1 and CDR2 sequences are LGHNA and YSLEER. The CDR3 contains 14 residues. The V end lost 0 bases, the J end lost 1 base, and 6 bases lay between the germline ends. This clonotype was counted many times. Antigen specificity is unknown. This receptor was identified in a man aged 50 to 60 who received an inactivated influenza vaccine. This chain links TRBV4-3 with TRBJ1-2; a possible D gene is TRBD1 (5 bases). Sequencing was performed on PBMCs from blood, taken about 40 days after vaccination. CDR3 loop: CASSQDQGNYGYTF. The CDR3 nucleotides are TGCGCCAGCAGCCAAGACCAGGGTAACTATGGCTACACCTTC.